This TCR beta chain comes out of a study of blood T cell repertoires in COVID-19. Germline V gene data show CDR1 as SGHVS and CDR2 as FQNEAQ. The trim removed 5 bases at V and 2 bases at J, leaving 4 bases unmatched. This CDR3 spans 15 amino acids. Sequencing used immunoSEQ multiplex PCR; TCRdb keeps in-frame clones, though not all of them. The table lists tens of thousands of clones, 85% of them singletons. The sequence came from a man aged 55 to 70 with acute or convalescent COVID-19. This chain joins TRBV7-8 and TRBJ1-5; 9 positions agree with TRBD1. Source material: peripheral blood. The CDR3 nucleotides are TGTGCCAGCAGCCGGGACAGGGCAGGCAATCAGCCCCAGCATTTT. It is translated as CASSRDRAGNQPQHF.